The subject of this entry is one T cell receptor beta chain. Its antigen is currently unknown. An amount of RNA that ranged from roughly 0.5 to 1 ug was reverse transcribed with random hexamers. Multiplex PCR with immunoSEQ amplified the TCR beta CDR3 across 54 Vbeta and 13 Jbeta. TCRdb ran MiXCR on the immunoSEQ multiplex PCR reads and lists one entry per CDR3 protein. Among under 90,000 distinct CDR3 sequences listed, approximately 94% were seen once. This entry comes from a study of CD8 T cells in Susac syndrome. The CDR3 covers 14 residues. V shed 5 bases and J shed 5 bases, with 13 bases lying between them. The germline gives CDR1 MDHEN, CDR2 SYDVKM. TCR beta was sequenced from blood CD8+ and CD4+ T cells. Whole-study results and caveats: It was acknowledged by the study that relatively few individuals were included in its TCR sequencing and HLA analysis.

The origin of this receptor is a human donor with Susac syndrome. Sample: CD4+ T cells from PBMCs. The J gene is TRBJ2-1, the V gene TRBV28; D is possibly TRBD1 (5 bases). In DNA, the CDR3 is TGTGCCAGCAGTCGGGCAGGGTCAAACAATGAGCAGTTCTTC. Translated, it gives CASSRAGSNNEQFF.